This T cell receptor beta chain was identified during a study of cytomegalovirus exposure and HLA in healthy donors. Donors consisted of healthy bone marrow donors. The PCR had 60 Vbeta and 13 Jbeta primers. The table came from immunoSEQ multiplex PCR; TCRdb's copy has only in-frame clones and leaves some out. The data hold some 85,000 clones, with 60% to 85% observed a single time. V dropped 3 bases and J dropped 3; count of bases not matched to a gene: 2. CDR1 is SGDLS and CDR2 is YYNGEE in the germline V gene. The CDR3 runs 13 residues. This sequence was found in a young man in good health and CMV-seropositive. The chain carries TRBV9 and TRBJ1-1, with 7 positions matching TRBD1. Sequencing input: PBMCs. CDR3 sequence (DNA): TGTGCCAGCAGCGATCAGGGGGACACTGAAGCTTTCTTT. It encodes CASSDQGDTEAFF.